This is a list of T cell receptor beta chains from one sample in a study of shared clonotypes between healthy human individuals. Sequencing used immunoSEQ multiplex PCR; TCRdb keeps in-frame clones, though not all of them. The profile shows about a million clones, about 75% of them singletons. Sequenced material: memory CD4+ T cells sorted from blood. Receptors were obtained from a man aged 18 to 29 in good health. The CDR3 runs from the conserved cysteine through the conserved F or W. D genes are given only for firm matches. A clone size is listed for some rows: how often the clone was seen (once, few, many), or a class if it is expanded.

clone_size	d_call	v_call	j_call	cdr3_aa	cdr3_nt
once	TRBD1	TRBV5-4	TRBJ1-1	CASSIGQGVYTEAFF	TGTGCCAGCAGCATAGGACAGGGGGTATATACTGAAGCTTTCTTT
-	-	TRBV20-1	TRBJ2-7	CSARDHYEQYF	TGCAGTGCTAGAGATCACTACGAGCAGTACTTC
few	-	TRBV28	TRBJ1-2	CASSFRTYGYTF	TGTGCCAGCAGTTTTCGGACCTATGGCTACACCTTC
few	-	TRBV5-1	TRBJ2-3	CASSLTGSGLTSTDTQYF	TGCGCCAGCAGCTTGACGGGTAGCGGACTTACTAGCACAGATACGCAGTATTTT
-	TRBD2	TRBV7-2	TRBJ2-1	CASSRGRGYNEQFF	TGTGCCAGCAGCCGAGGGAGGGGCTACAATGAGCAGTTCTTC
once	TRBD1	TRBV18	TRBJ1-2	CASSPGQGAGYGYTF	TGTGCCAGCTCACCTGGACAGGGGGCAGGCTATGGCTACACCTTC
-	TRBD1	TRBV10-3	TRBJ1-2	CAISANPGQGADGYTF	TGTGCCATCAGTGCCAACCCGGGACAGGGGGCCGATGGCTACACCTTC
-	-	TRBV6-6	TRBJ2-7	CASRWTYEQYF	TGTGCCAGCAGATGGACCTACGAGCAGTACTTC
-	-	TRBV20-1	TRBJ2-5	CSARGGETQYF	TGCAGTGCTAGAGGGGGAGAGACCCAGTACTTC
-	-	TRBV11-3	TRBJ2-7	CASSFEAWQGNTYEQYF	TGTGCCAGCAGCTTTGAAGCGTGGCAGGGAAATACCTACGAGCAGTACTTC
-	-	TRBV25-1	TRBJ2-2	CASSGYGVNTGELFF	TGTGCCAGCAGTGGATACGGGGTTAACACCGGGGAGCTGTTTTTT
-	-	TRBV5-1	TRBJ1-2	CASSLESPAINGYTF	TGCGCCAGCAGCTTGGAATCACCGGCGATTAACGGCTACACCTTC
-	-	TRBV14	TRBJ2-3	CASSQDLRGADTQYF	TGTGCCAGCAGCCAAGATCTGAGGGGTGCAGATACGCAGTATTTT
-	-	TRBV6-1	TRBJ1-5	CASSEGVFSNQPQHF	TGTGCCAGCAGTGAAGGAGTCTTTAGCAATCAGCCCCAGCATTTT
-	-	TRBV10-2	TRBJ2-3	CASSDVTSSGSF	TGCGCCAGCAGTGATGTCACTAGCTCGGGCTCCTTT
-	TRBD2	TRBV11-3	TRBJ2-7	CASSLDGGNEQYF	TGTGCCAGCAGCTTGGACGGGGGGAACGAGCAGTACTTC
-	TRBD1	TRBV30	TRBJ1-1	CAWTKPQGENTEAFF	TGTGCCTGGACCAAACCTCAGGGGGAAAACACTGAGGCTTTCTTT
-	-	TRBV19	TRBJ1-1	CASSIFRGVEAFF	TGTGCCAGTAGTATCTTTAGGGGGGTTGAAGCTTTCTTT
-	TRBD2	TRBV5-4	TRBJ2-3	CASTTRTSGTDTQYF	TGTGCCAGCACCACCAGGACTAGCGGGACAGATACGCAGTATTTT
-	-	TRBV13	TRBJ2-5	CASSTYRDLKETQYF	TGTGCCAGCAGCACCTACAGGGATTTGAAGGAGACCCAGTACTTC
-	-	TRBV6-5	TRBJ2-1	CASSYPGSPYNEQFF	TGTGCCAGCAGTTACCCGGGTTCGCCCTACAATGAGCAGTTCTTC
few	-	TRBV2	TRBJ2-7	CASSLRLYEQYF	TGTGCCAGCAGTTTGAGATTATACGAGCAGTACTTC
-	-	TRBV19	TRBJ2-1	CATRLSPNEQFF	TGTGCCACCCGACTGAGTCCCAATGAGCAGTTCTTC
-	-	TRBV5-6	TRBJ2-7	CASSPAGVGTSYEQYF	TGTGCCAGCAGCCCGGCCGGTGTAGGGACCTCCTACGAGCAGTACTTC
once	-	TRBV5-6	TRBJ2-1	CASSPIARSSYNEQFF	TGTGCCAGCAGCCCGATAGCGCGTAGCTCCTACAATGAGCAGTTCTTC
-	TRBD1	TRBV7-2	TRBJ1-4	CASSLDIGTGRRLFF	TGTGCCAGCAGTTTAGATATCGGGACAGGGAGGCGACTGTTTTTT
-	-	TRBV9	TRBJ1-5	CASSVGVGNQPQHF	TGTGCCAGCAGCGTAGGGGTCGGGAATCAGCCCCAGCATTTT
-	-	TRBV5-1	TRBJ1-2	CASSFGGGRENYGYTF	TGCGCCAGCAGCTTCGGGGGCGGTAGGGAAAACTATGGCTACACCTTC
-	TRBD2	TRBV27	TRBJ2-3	CASSFSKREGRAGTDTQYF	TGTGCCAGCAGTTTTTCTAAGCGGGAGGGCCGGGCAGGAACAGATACGCAGTATTTT
-	-	TRBV11-2	TRBJ2-1	CASSQSLYNEQFF	TGTGCCAGCAGCCAGAGCCTTTACAATGAGCAGTTCTTC
-	-	TRBV27	TRBJ1-2	CASSRLPSNYGYTF	TGTGCCAGCAGTCGGTTGCCTTCTAACTATGGCTACACCTTC
-	-	TRBV6-1	TRBJ2-2	CASSEMPLVGYTGELFF	TGTGCCAGCAGTGAAATGCCCCTGGTCGGTTACACCGGGGAGCTGTTTTTT
-	-	TRBV7-3	TRBJ2-3	CASSPEAGPTDTQYF	TGTGCCAGCAGCCCCGAGGCGGGGCCCACAGATACGCAGTATTTT